These T cell receptor beta chains were read from a single sample in a study of T cell responses to AZD1222 COVID-19 vaccine. Some clones are missing from TCRdb's copy, which holds only in-frame ones; the method was immunoSEQ multiplex PCR. This sample carries 100,000 to 150,000 clones, more than 70% of them seen once, and the ten largest clones take 4.2%. Sequenced here: peripheral blood, sampled on day 0 of AZD1222 vaccination. The receptors here all came from an adult in good health. CDR3s include the opening cysteine and the closing phenylalanine or tryptophan. Fields, in order: J gene, V gene, D gene, clone size, CDR3 protein, CDR3 DNA. A D gene is named only where the DNA matches it firmly. A clone size is listed for some rows: how often the clone was seen (once, few, many), or a class if it is expanded.

TRBJ2-2 TRBV3-1/TRBV3-2 . . CASSQGTMELFF TGTGCCAGCAGCCAAGGGACCATGGAGCTGTTTTTT
TRBJ2-2 TRBV9 . . CASSVFVSGELFF TGTGCCAGCAGCGTATTTGTTTCCGGGGAGCTGTTTTTT
TRBJ1-2 TRBV5-6 . many CASSDTTGRQGYTF TGTGCCAGCAGCGACACGACGGGACGCCAGGGCTACACCTTC
TRBJ2-7 TRBV10-2 . . CASKEVPLEAPIEQYF TGCGCCAGCAAGGAGGTGCCTCTAGAGGCGCCCATCGAGCAGTACTTC
TRBJ1-1 TRBV30 . . CAWSPGLDTEAFF TGTGCCTGGAGCCCAGGGTTGGACACTGAAGCTTTCTTT
TRBJ2-1 TRBV9 . . CASSVASLVGAYNEQFF TGTGCCAGCAGCGTAGCTAGTTTAGTTGGGGCCTACAATGAGCAGTTCTTC
TRBJ1-4 TRBV7-3 . . CATSPGGEKLFF TGTGCCACCTCCCCTGGAGGGGAAAAACTGTTTTTT
TRBJ2-5 TRBV5-1 TRBD2 . CASSLGGREEETQYF TGCGCCAGCAGCTTGGGAGGGCGGGAGGAAGAGACCCAGTACTTC
TRBJ2-5 TRBV5-1 . . CASSFTNIQETQYF TGCGCCAGCAGCTTTACAAACATCCAAGAGACCCAGTACTTC
TRBJ1-5 TRBV9 . . CASSLTGNQPQHF TGTGCCAGCAGCCTCACAGGGAATCAGCCCCAGCATTTT
TRBJ1-5 TRBV12-3/TRBV12-4 . . CASSHKANHPQHF TGTGCCAGCAGTCATAAGGCTAATCACCCCCAGCATTTT
TRBJ1-6 TRBV4-3 TRBD1 . CASSQDNPGAGGGSPLHF TGCGCCAGCAGCCAAGATAACCCCGGGGCAGGGGGCGGGTCACCCCTCCACTTT
TRBJ2-2 TRBV7-2 . . CASSLVTRVGAGELFF TGTGCCAGCAGCTTAGTCACGAGGGTAGGCGCCGGGGAGCTGTTTTTT
TRBJ2-2 TRBV4-2 . . CASSPGNTGELFF TGTGCCAGCAGCCCGGGGAACACCGGGGAGCTGTTTTTT